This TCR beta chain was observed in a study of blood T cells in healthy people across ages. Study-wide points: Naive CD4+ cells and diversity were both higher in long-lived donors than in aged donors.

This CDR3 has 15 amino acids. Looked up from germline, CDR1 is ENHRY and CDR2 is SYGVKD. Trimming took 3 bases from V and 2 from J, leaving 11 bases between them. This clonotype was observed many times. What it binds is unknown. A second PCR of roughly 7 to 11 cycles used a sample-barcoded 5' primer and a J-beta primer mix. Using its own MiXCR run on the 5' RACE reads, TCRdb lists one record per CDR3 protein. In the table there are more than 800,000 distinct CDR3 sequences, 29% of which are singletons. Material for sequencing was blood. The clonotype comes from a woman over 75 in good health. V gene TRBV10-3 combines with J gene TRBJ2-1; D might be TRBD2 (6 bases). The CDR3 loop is CAISEQGEAYNEQFF. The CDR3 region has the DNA TGTGCCATCAGTGAACAAGGGGAGGCCTACAATGAGCAGTTCTTC.